Presented here are 7 T cell receptor beta chains from one specimen sequenced in a study of Ad26.COV2.S vaccination and SARS-CoV-2 variants (dated by TCRdb to the early 2020s). The sample's time point label is to be understood as: individuals recovered from natural SARS-CoV-2 infection. The protocol used for the library was the immunoSEQ multiplex PCR assay. The table was pulled from immuneACCESS by TCRdb, which kept in-frame rearrangements only. Such tables lose some clones; where checked, under half of the loss comes from unresolved V genes, and the rest has no known cause. The sample yields over 110,000 clones; 80% to 90% were counted once. The biggest ten clones account for around 5% of the sample. Sequences were derived from peripheral blood, sampled after recovery from COVID-19. The source of these receptors is a human donor who had recovered from COVID-19.

This clone was seen only a few times. At the DNA level, this CDR3 is encoded by other sequences in the same sample as well. The chain employs TRBV6-1 and TRBJ1-1; no reliable D call. CDR1 and CDR2 (germline): MNHNS, SASEGT. This CDR3 has 12 amino acids. V dropped 1 base and J dropped 5 bases, with 5 bases sitting between them. The CDR3 is CASSEGGTEAFF. CDR3 DNA: TGTGCCAGCAGTGAAGGGGGAACTGAAGCTTTCTTT.

V is TRBV18 and J is TRBJ1-4; D gene ambiguous. Per the germline V gene, CDR1 is KGHSH and CDR2 is LQKENI. The V and J ends lost 3 bases and 0 bases respectively, with 8 bases between them. This CDR3 has 15 residues. CDR3 sequence (DNA): TGTGCCAGCTCACCGGGCGATTCAACTAATGAAAAACTGTTTTTT. Translation: CASSPGDSTNEKLFF. Filled out from reference TRBV18 and TRBJ1-4, the complete variable domain reads NAGVMQNPRHLVRRRGQEARLRCSPMKGHSHVYWYRQLPEEGLKFMVYLQKENIIDESGMPKERFSAEFPKEGPSILRIQQVVRGDSAAYFCASSPGDSTNEKLFFGSGTQLSVL.

As to this clone: Other nucleotide sequences from this sample produce the same CDR3. The chain uses TRBV5-1 and TRBJ1-2; 12 bases fit TRBD1. Germline V gene sequence: CDR1 SGHRS, CDR2 YFSETQ. The CDR3 is 15 amino acids. The trim removed 3 bases at V and 4 bases at J, leaving 4 bases unmatched. The CDR3 spells CASSSGTGGGYGYTF. DNA of the CDR3: TGCGCCAGCAGCTCTGGGACAGGGGGCGGCTATGGCTACACCTTC. The entire variable domain, with the rest obtained from reference TRBV5-1 and TRBJ1-2, is as follows: KAGVTQTPRYLIKTRGQQVTLSCSPISGHRSVSWYQQTPGQGLQFLFEYFSETQRNKGNFPGRFSGRQFSNSRSEMNVSTLELGDSALYLCASSSGTGGGYGYTFGSGTRLTVV.

The chain joins TRBV6-1 to TRBJ2-7, with D perhaps TRBD2 (6 bases). V gave up 3 bases and J gave up 2 bases, with 20 bases separating them. CDR3 length equals 17 residues. Germline lookup yields CDR1 MNHNS and CDR2 SASEGT. The CDR3 DNA reads as TGTGCCAGCAGTGACGGTATCGCGGGACCCAGCACCTACGAGCAGTACTTC. The encoded protein is CASSDGIAGPSTYEQYF.

The V and J genes are TRBV6-5 and TRBJ2-2; D not certain. The V and J ends lost 2 bases and 8 bases respectively, with 18 bases between them. Germline loops: CDR1 MNHEY, CDR2 SVGAGI. This CDR3 region has 16 residues. CDR3: CASSYGVSATTGELFF. The DNA for the CDR3 is TGTGCCAGCAGTTACGGGGTTAGTGCTACGACTGGGGAGCTGTTTTTT.

The chain has TRBV11-2 and TRBJ1-6; 9 positions agree with TRBD1. After removal of 3 bases from V and 9 bases from J, the junction contained 0 bases not matched to a gene. CDR3 length: 13 residues. Germline V lookup: CDR1 SGHAT, CDR2 FQNNGV. CDR3 nucleotides: TGTGCCAGCAGCTTGGACAGGGGTTCACCCCTCCACTTT. This codes for CASSLDRGSPLHF.

This clone turned up a few times. In the same sample, other DNA sequences code for this CDR3. The gene calls are TRBV28 and TRBJ1-1; D call uncertain. Per the germline V gene, CDR1 is MDHEN and CDR2 is SYDVKM. There are 12 residues in the CDR3. V lost 6 bases to trimming and J lost 3 bases, with 8 bases between them. CDR3 bases: TGTGCCAGCAGCTCGGGGTACACTGAAGCTTTCTTT. This translates into CASSSGYTEAFF.